These T cell receptor beta chains were read from a single sample in a study of T cell changes during pregnancy in multiple sclerosis. TCRdb's copy holds only in-frame clones and misses some; the assay was immunoSEQ multiplex PCR. The sample includes some 70,000 clones, around 85% of them seen just once. The sequencing here drew on peripheral blood, taken before pregnancy. These receptors were collected from a female donor with multiple sclerosis, enrolled in a pregnancy study. CDR3s include the opening cysteine and the closing phenylalanine or tryptophan. Each record gives: V gene, D gene, J gene, CDR3 protein. A D gene is named only where the DNA matches it firmly.

TRBV7-2	TRBD1	TRBJ1-3	CASSLRTGSGNTIYF
TRBV6-5	TRBD1	TRBJ2-2	CASGDRGGTGELFF
TRBV4-1	TRBD1	TRBJ2-7	CASSLSGDRNSYEQYF
TRBV7-3	-	TRBJ2-7	CASSLTAGLGYEQYF
TRBV7-2	-	TRBJ1-2	CASSLSRQTSNYGYTF
TRBV30	-	TRBJ2-2	CAWSVLTGELFF
TRBV28	-	TRBJ2-3	CASSQLASTDTQYF
TRBV6-4	-	TRBJ1-1	CASSQDKDTEAFF
TRBV27	-	TRBJ2-2	CASSLSKTGELFF
TRBV19	TRBD2	TRBJ2-1	CASSIPSGAYNEQFF
TRBV14	-	TRBJ2-7	CASSQGTAPTYEQYF
TRBV27	-	TRBJ2-1	CASSLSGLTYNEQFF
TRBV7-2	TRBD2	TRBJ2-3	CASSLGTSGDTQYF
TRBV9	-	TRBJ1-1	CASSLGAVQREAFF
TRBV5-3	-	TRBJ1-1	CARSLDGGTGNTEAFF
TRBV5-1	-	TRBJ1-1	CASSSLTDVNTEAFF
TRBV11-3	TRBD1	TRBJ2-7	CASSAGTANEQYF
TRBV4-1	-	TRBJ1-2	CASSQEVVGLQGGYGYTF
TRBV6-5	-	TRBJ1-2	CASSYGGNYGYTF